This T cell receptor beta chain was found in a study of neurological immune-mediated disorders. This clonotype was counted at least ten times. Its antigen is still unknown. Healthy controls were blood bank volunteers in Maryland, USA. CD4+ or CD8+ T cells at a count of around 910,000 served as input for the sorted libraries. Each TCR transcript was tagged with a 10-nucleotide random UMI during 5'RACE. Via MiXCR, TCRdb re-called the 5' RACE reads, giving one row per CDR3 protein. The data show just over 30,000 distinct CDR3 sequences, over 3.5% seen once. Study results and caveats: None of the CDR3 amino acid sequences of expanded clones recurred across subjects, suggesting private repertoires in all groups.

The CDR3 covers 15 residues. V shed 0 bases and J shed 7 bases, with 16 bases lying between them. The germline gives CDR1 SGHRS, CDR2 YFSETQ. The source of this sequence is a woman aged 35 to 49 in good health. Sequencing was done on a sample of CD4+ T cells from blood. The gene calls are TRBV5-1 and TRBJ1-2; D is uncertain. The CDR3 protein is CASSLGTLVGGGYTF. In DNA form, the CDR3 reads TGCGCCAGCAGCTTGGGAACCCTCGTGGGTGGTGGCTACACCTTC.